This T cell receptor (beta chain) was sequenced in a study of T-cell memory formation after mild COVID-19. As for the study in general: Clusters of TCRs were largely donor specific.

V was shortened by 2 bases and J by 5 bases, with 16 bases between the two germline ends. Germline-derived CDR1 and CDR2 are MNHEY and SVGAGI. This CDR3 comprises 15 residues. This clonotype was recorded once. What it binds is not known. TCRdb re-called the 5' RACE reads through MiXCR, storing one row per CDR3 protein. The sample contains just over 350,000 distinct CDR3 sequences, approximately 15% of which appear only once. General study results and limits: A second wave of clones peaked on day 37, and their SARS-CoV-2 specificity went unconfirmed. Later expanders leaned CD4+, whereas clones that contracted between day 15 and 85 were balanced CD4/CD8. CM and EM subsets held most contracting CD4+ clones; EMRA held CD8+ ones.

The chain joins TRBV6-5 to TRBJ2-7, with D perhaps given as TRBD1 or TRBD2 (7 bases each). The source is a man aged 18 to 30 who had mild COVID-19 (a few samples of this study predate the infection). Cell type and time point are not known. The sequenced sample consisted of PBMCs or a T cell subset sorted from them (not recorded which). This chain's CDR3 is CASSYRQGGKNEQYF. The CDR3 bases are TGTGCCAGCAGTTACCGACAGGGAGGGAAGAACGAGCAGTACTTC.